The subject of this entry is one TCR beta chain. Its antigen is not known. V was shortened by 1 base and J by 2 bases, with 11 bases between the two germline ends. CDR1 MNHEY and CDR2 SVGAGI come from the germline V gene. The CDR3 is 16 residues long. The data stem from a study of shared clonotypes between healthy human individuals. Study overall: There were three CD4 naive, three CD4 memory, two CD8 naive and one CD8 memory plates per donor. Study observations and caveats: Deeper or shallower sequencing was expected to change how clonotypes are shared among donors. What limited the represented genetic and exposure-history diversity was the small number of donors. Naive subsets generally had larger estimated richness than memory subsets.

Some clones are missing from TCRdb's copy, which holds only in-frame ones; the method was immunoSEQ multiplex PCR. The data show roughly 2 million clones, roughly 94% seen once. Sequencing was carried out using naive CD4+ T cells sorted from blood. Stated subset: CD45RA+ positively selected. J is TRBJ2-2 and V is TRBV6-5; D perhaps matches TRBD1 (5 bases). The sequence was obtained from a man aged 18 to 30 in good health. CDR3 in DNA: TGTGCCAGCAGTTACTGGGGCAGGCTTAACACCGGGGAGCTGTTTTTT. Translating it yields CASSYWGRLNTGELFF.